Here is one T cell receptor beta chain with its context. The antigen is unknown. The CDR3 runs to 18 residues. V was cut by 0 bases and J by 7 bases, with 22 bases left in between. Germline V gives CDR1 LGHNA, CDR2 YSLEER. This sample is drawn from a study of T cells after yellow fever vaccination. Template switching by 5'RACE produced TCR cDNA, adding a universal primer site and UMIs. TCRdb re-called the 5' RACE reads with MiXCR, one entry per CDR3 protein. The sample lists 500,000 to 550,000 distinct CDR3 sequences; 20% to 25% were seen once. General study results and limits: Clones from primary vaccination mostly reappeared after the booster (around 96% CD4, around 90% CD8). Within FACS-sorted repertoires, abundant clonotypes contaminating from the bulk population could be present. Relatively few clonotypes were ones that appeared in both CD4 and CD8 compartments.

The V gene is TRBV4-3, the J gene TRBJ2-1, with D maybe TRBD2 (5 bases). This clonotype originated in a man younger than 30 who received the YFV17D yellow fever vaccine. Here the sequenced sample was PBMCs, taken less than 25 days after the first yellow fever vaccination. CDR3 sequence reads: CASSQDWGSSAEGNEQFF. The CDR3 DNA reads TGCGCCAGCAGCCAAGATTGGGGAAGTAGCGCCGAAGGGAATGAGCAGTTCTTC.